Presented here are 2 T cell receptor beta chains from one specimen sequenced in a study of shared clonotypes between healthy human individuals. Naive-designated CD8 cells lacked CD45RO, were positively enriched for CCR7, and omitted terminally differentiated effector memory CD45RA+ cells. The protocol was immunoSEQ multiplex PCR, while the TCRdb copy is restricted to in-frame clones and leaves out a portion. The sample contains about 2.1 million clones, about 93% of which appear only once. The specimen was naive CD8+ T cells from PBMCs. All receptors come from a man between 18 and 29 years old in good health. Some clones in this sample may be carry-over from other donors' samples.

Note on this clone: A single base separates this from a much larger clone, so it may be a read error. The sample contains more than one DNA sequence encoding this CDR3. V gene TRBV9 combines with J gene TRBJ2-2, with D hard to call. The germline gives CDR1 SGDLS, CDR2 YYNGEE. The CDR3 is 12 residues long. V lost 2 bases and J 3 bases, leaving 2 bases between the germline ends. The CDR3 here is CASSVYTGELFF. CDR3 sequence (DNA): TGTGCCAGCAGCGTGTACACCGGGGAGCTGTTTTTT.

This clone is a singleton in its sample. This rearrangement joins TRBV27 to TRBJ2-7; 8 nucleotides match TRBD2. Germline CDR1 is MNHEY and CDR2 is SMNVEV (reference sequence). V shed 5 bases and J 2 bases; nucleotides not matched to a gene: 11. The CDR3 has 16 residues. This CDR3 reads CASSPSAGVSPYEQYF. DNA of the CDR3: TGTGCCAGCAGTCCCTCAGCGGGAGTGTCTCCCTACGAGCAGTACTTC.